This TCR beta chain was sequenced during a study of radiation and T cells in renal cell carcinoma. In the study overall: Nephrectomy followed 15 Gy stereotactic body radiation by 4 weeks.

Germline CDR1 reads PRHDT; CDR2 reads FYEKMQ (reference sequence). The CDR3 extends over 14 amino acids. V was clipped by 5 bases and J by 2 bases; unmatched bases: 2. Regarding the study as a whole: From baseline, blood top tumor clonotypes peaked at 2 weeks post-radiation.

The time point is: baseline pretreatment blood. Treatment of the sample: 15 Gy SBRT to primary tumor, nephrectomy 4 weeks later. Blood was sampled at baseline, 2 weeks and 4 weeks after SBRT. The patient's renal cell carcinoma had clear cell pathology. The data were produced by immunoSEQ multiplex PCR, yet TCRdb's version contains in-frame clones alone and is incomplete. The profile shows approximately 100,000 clones, 80% to 90% of them singletons. With regard to this clone: Its antigen is not identified.

The clonotype was recovered from a man aged 45-65 years with renal cell carcinoma. Sequenced material: blood, taken from a patient whose treatment included radiotherapy and nephrectomy. The chain has TRBV13 and TRBJ2-7; 11 positions agree with TRBD2. CDR3 amino acids: CASSLAGGPYEQYF. CDR3 sequence (DNA): TGTGCCAGCAGCCTAGCGGGAGGACCCTACGAGCAGTACTTC.